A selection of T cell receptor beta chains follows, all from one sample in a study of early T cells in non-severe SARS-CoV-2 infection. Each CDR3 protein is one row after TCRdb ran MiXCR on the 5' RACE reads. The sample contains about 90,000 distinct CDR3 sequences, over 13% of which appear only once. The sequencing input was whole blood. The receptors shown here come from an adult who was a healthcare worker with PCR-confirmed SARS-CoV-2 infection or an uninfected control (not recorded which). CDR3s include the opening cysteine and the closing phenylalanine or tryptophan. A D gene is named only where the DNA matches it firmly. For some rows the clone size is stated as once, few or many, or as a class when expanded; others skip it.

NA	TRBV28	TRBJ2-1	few	CASSLTGAGYNEQFF	TGTGCCAGCAGTTTAACGGGAGCGGGCTACAATGAGCAGTTCTTC
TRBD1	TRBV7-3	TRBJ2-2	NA	CASSLQGQGAGELFF	TGTGCCAGCAGCTTACAGGGACAGGGGGCCGGGGAGCTGTTTTTT
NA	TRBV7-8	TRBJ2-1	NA	CASSSRWGNEQFF	TGTGCCAGCAGCTCCAGGTGGGGGAATGAGCAGTTCTTC
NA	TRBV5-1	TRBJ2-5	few	CASSLARLQQETQYF	TGCGCCAGCAGCTTGGCCAGGCTACAACAAGAGACCCAGTACTTC
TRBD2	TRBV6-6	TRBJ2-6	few	CASSWEGSGANVLTF	TGTGCCAGCAGTTGGGAGGGGTCTGGGGCCAACGTCCTGACTTTC
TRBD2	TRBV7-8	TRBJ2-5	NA	CASSLERLAVETQYF	TGTGCCAGCAGCTTAGAACGTCTAGCGGTCGAGACCCAGTACTTC
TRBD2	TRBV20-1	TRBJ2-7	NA	CSATPAGLASYEQYF	TGCAGTGCCACCCCGGCAGGACTAGCGAGCTACGAGCAGTACTTC
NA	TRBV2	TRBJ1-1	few	CASSGRRVNTEAFF	TGTGCCAGCAGTGGCCGGAGGGTGAACACTGAAGCTTTCTTT
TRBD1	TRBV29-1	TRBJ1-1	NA	CSVAPDREDTEAFF	TGCAGCGTCGCTCCGGACAGGGAGGACACTGAAGCTTTCTTT
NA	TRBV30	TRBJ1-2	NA	CAWSVRSHGYTF	TGTGCCTGGAGTGTACGATCCCATGGCTACACCTTC
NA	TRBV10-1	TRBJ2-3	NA	CASTPGRHTDTQYF	TGCGCCAGCACTCCGGGTAGACACACAGATACGCAGTATTTT
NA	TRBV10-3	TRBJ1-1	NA	CAISELGRNTEAFF	TGTGCCATCAGTGAATTGGGACGGAACACTGAAGCTTTCTTT
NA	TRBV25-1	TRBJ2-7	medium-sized	CASSDGDEQYF	TGTGCCAGCAGTGACGGCGATGAGCAGTACTTC
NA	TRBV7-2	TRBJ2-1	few	CASSLAASSYNEQFF	TGTGCCAGCAGCTTAGCCGCGAGCTCCTACAATGAGCAGTTCTTC
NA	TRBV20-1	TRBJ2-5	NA	CSASRPGLSQETQYF	TGCAGTGCTAGTCGGCCAGGGCTGTCCCAAGAGACCCAGTACTTC
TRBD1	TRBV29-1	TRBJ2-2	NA	CSVKEQGRATGELFF	TGCAGCGTGAAGGAACAGGGGCGCGCCACCGGGGAGCTGTTTTTT
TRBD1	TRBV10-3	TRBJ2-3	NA	CAISESSGQRRDTQYF	TGTGCCATCAGTGAGTCGTCGGGACAGAGAAGGGATACGCAGTATTTT
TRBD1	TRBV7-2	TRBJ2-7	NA	CASSLGQQVYEQYF	TGTGCCAGCAGCCTGGGACAGCAGGTCTACGAGCAGTACTTC
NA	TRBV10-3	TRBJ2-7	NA	CAISEVGSTYEQYF	TGTGCCATCAGTGAAGTCGGGAGTACTTACGAGCAGTACTTC
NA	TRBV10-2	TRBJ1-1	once	CASRTLRDDTEAFF	TGCGCCAGCCGGACGTTGAGGGACGACACTGAAGCTTTCTTT
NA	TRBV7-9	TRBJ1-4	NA	CASSSTNDHLPEKLFF	TGTGCCAGCAGCTCCACCAACGACCACCTTCCGGAAAAACTGTTTTTT